Listed here are 8 T cell receptor beta chains from one sample, sequenced in a study of beta chain features in type 1 diabetes (dated by TCRdb to 2017 to 2018). Library creation used the immunoSEQ multiplex PCR assay. The entire isolated RNA was reverse transcribed using the High Capacity cDNA Reverse Transcription Kit, and thus expressed TCRB transcripts were sequenced. TCRdb obtained this table from immuneACCESS and retained in-frame rearrangements with V and J assigned. These tables miss some clones; where compared with another copy, unresolved V genes account for less than half of the shortfall, and the remainder is unexplained. The sample table lists 200,000 to 250,000 clones, 9% to 10% of them with a count of one. About 0.03% of the sample is held by the ten biggest clonotypes. The sample comprised naive CD4+ T cells from blood. According to the study, the label for this sample's cell subset or site signals: true naive CD4+ T cells. The receptor source for this set is a woman between 18 and 30 years old in good health.

For this clone: The missing conserved phenylalanine or tryptophan at the end of this CDR3 makes a read error likely. No DNA is shown, since the ends of the CDR3 on it are uncertain; the CDR3 is the one TCRdb lists. This sequence joins TRBV18 and TRBJ1-1. CDR1 is KGHSH, CDR2 LQKENI, per germline. The CDR3 numbers 12 amino acids, ends counted. The chain's CDR3 is CASSDLEAASYI.

CDR3: CASSRSGGATDTQYF. The CDR3 DNA is TGTGCCAGCAGCCGTAGCGGGGGGGCCACAGATACGCAGTATTTT. This chain uses TRBV7-3 with TRBJ2-3, with 11 bases identical to TRBD2. The CDR3 is made up of 15 amino acids. From germline, CDR1 is SGHTA and CDR2 FQGTGA. The ends lost 5 bases at V and 2 bases at J; junction bases unmatched: 3. Complete variable domain (other parts from reference TRBV7-3 and TRBJ2-3): GAGVSQTPSNKVTEKGKYVELRCDPISGHTALYWYRQSLGQGPEFLIYFQGTGAADDSGLPNDRFFAVRPEGSVSTLKIQRTERGDSAVYLCASSRSGGATDTQYFGPGTRLTVL.

The chain couples TRBV6-1 to TRBJ1-4; D gene ambiguous. The CDR3 contains 11 residues. Germline-derived CDR1 and CDR2 are MNHNS and SASEGT. V lost 5 bases, J lost 8 bases, and 6 bases lay in between. DNA of the CDR3: TGTGCCAGCAGTCCCTTGGAAAAACTGTTTTTT. Translating gives CASSPLEKLFF.

Only a few counts were recorded for this clone. The rearrangement joins TRBV18 to TRBJ1-4, with D tentatively TRBD1 (6 bases). V gave up 5 bases and J gave up 4 bases, with 14 bases separating them. The germline V gene has CDR1 KGHSH and CDR2 LQKENI. The CDR3 runs to 15 residues. The CDR3 is CASSFLSGDNEKLFF. CDR3 bases: TGTGCCAGCTCATTCCTGTCAGGGGATAATGAAAAACTGTTTTTT.

The rearrangement uses TRBV28 and TRBJ1-2, with a weak D call TRBD1 (6 bases). The CDR3 is 12 residues long. The V gene lost 5 bases and the J gene lost 6 bases, with 10 bases spanning the gap. Germline-derived CDR1 and CDR2 are MDHEN and SYDVKM. CDR3 residues: CASSLRGHGYTF. The CDR3 DNA reads TGTGCCAGCAGTCTCAGGGGACATGGCTACACCTTC.

The V and J genes are TRBV5-4 and TRBJ1-2, with 8 bases fitting TRBD1. This CDR3 has 14 residues. The germline gives CDR1 SGHNT, CDR2 YYREEE (reference sequence). Trimming at V came to 2 bases and at J to 2 bases, leaving 2 bases not matched to a gene. The CDR3 protein is CASSFPGGNYGYTF. The CDR3 coding sequence is TGTGCCAGCAGCTTCCCAGGGGGCAACTATGGCTACACCTTC.

This clone appeared a few times. The chain joins TRBV30 to TRBJ1-1; 8 bases fit TRBD1. The length of the CDR3 is 11 residues. The germline gives CDR1 GTSNPN, CDR2 SVGIG (reference sequence). V lost 7 bases and J lost 9; bases outside the gene matches: 7. The CDR3 DNA follows: TGTGCCTCATTTAGGACAGGGCAAGCTTTCTTT. Its protein product is CASFRTGQAFF.

V is TRBV12-5 and J is TRBJ2-2; 8 bases are a match to TRBD1. The germline V gene has CDR1 LGHNT and CDR2 FRNRAP. CDR3 length: 15 residues. V gave up 10 bases and J gave up 6 bases; unmatched junction bases: 13. This chain's CDR3 is CATTPWTGIAGELFF. The CDR3 DNA is TGTGCTACGACCCCCTGGACAGGGATCGCCGGGGAGCTGTTTTTT.